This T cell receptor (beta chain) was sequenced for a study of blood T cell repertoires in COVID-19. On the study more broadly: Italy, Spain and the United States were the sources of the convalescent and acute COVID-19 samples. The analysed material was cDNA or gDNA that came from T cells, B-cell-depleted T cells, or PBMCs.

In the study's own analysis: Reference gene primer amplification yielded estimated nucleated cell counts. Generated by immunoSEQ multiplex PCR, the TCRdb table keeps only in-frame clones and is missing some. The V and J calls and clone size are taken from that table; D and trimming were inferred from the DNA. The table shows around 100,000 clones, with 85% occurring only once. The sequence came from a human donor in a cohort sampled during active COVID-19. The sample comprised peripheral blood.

The CDR3 spells CASSLDTSGRAGETQYF. The CDR3 nucleotides are TGCGCCAGCAGCTTGGATACTAGCGGGAGGGCCGGTGAGACCCAGTACTTC. J is TRBJ2-5 and V is TRBV5-1; 13 bases map to TRBD2. V lost 0 bases and J lost 5; bases outside the gene matches: 7. Germline V gives CDR1 SGHRS, CDR2 YFSETQ. The CDR3 is made up of 17 amino acids.